This TCR beta chain was identified in a study of blood T cell repertoires in COVID-19. The CDR3 has 16 amino acids. Germline CDR1 is SGDLS and CDR2 is YYNGEE. The V segment lost 3 bases and the J segment 3 bases; nucleotides outside the gene matches: 8. Here immunoSEQ multiplex PCR was the method, and the copy in TCRdb shows in-frame clones only, minus some. This table holds approximately 80,000 clones, under 90% found once. The origin of this receptor is a man at least 80 years old with acute or convalescent COVID-19. Sequenced sample: peripheral blood. The chain recombines TRBV9 with TRBJ2-1, with 8 bases lining up with TRBD2. Written as DNA, the CDR3 is TGTGCCAGCAGCGCCCCGGGAGGGCGGAGCTACAATGAGCAGTTCTTC. Amino acids: CASSAPGGRSYNEQFF.